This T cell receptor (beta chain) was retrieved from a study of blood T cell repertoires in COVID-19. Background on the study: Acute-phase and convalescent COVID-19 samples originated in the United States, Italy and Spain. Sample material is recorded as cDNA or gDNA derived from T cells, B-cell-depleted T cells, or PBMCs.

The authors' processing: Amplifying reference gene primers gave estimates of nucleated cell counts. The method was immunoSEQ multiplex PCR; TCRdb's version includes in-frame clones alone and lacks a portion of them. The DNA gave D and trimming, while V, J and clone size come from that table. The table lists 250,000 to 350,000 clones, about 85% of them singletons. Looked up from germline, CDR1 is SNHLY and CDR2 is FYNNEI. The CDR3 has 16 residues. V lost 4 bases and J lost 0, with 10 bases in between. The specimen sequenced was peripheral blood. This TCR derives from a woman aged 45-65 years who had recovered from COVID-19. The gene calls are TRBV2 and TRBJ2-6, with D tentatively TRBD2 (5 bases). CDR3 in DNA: TGTGCCAGCAGTGGACCCACTAGCTCTGGGGCCAACGTCCTGACTTTC. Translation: CASSGPTSSGANVLTF.